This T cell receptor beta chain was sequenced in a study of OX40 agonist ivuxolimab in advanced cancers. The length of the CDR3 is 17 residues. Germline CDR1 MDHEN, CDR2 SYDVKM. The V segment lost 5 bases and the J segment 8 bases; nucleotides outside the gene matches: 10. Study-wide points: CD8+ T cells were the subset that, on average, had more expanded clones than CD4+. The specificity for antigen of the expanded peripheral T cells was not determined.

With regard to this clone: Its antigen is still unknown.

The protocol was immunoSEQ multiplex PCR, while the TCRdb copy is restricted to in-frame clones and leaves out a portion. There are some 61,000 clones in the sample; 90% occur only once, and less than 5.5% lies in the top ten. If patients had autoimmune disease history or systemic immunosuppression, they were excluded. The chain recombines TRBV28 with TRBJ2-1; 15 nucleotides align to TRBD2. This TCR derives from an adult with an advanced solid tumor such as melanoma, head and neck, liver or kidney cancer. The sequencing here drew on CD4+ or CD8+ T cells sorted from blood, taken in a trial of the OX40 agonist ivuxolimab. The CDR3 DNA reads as TGTGCCAGCAGTCCCCGGACTAGCGGGAGGGTCCGGGATGAGCAGTTCTTC. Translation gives CASSPRTSGRVRDEQFF.